This entry lists 24 T cell receptor beta chains sequenced from one sample in a study of OX40 agonist ivuxolimab in advanced cancers. This table comes from immunoSEQ multiplex PCR, and its TCRdb copy is limited to in-frame clones, with some not included. The sample consists of tens of thousands of clones, approximately 85% of them appearing once. Sequenced material: CD4+ or CD8+ T cells sorted from blood, taken in a trial of the OX40 agonist ivuxolimab. These receptors all stem from an adult with an advanced solid tumor such as melanoma, head and neck, liver or kidney cancer.

The chain joins TRBV11-2 to TRBJ2-1; 12 bases align to TRBD2. V shed 1 base and J 9 bases; nucleotides not matched to a gene: 1. There are 14 residues in the CDR3. Germline V gene data show CDR1 as SGHAT and CDR2 as FQNNGV. The CDR3 coding sequence is TGTGCCAGCAGCTTAGGACTAGCGGGGGTTGAGCAGTTCTTC. It specifies CASSLGLAGVEQFF.

This clone was seen just once. This chain uses TRBV5-4 with TRBJ2-1, with 8 positions matching TRBD2. The CDR3 contains 16 residues. The junction had 3 bases not matched to a gene; V was cut back by 0 bases and J by 1 base. Germline values: CDR1 SGHNT, CDR2 YYREEE (reference sequence). This CDR3 reads CASSLAAGGSYNEQFF. DNA of the CDR3: TGTGCCAGCAGCTTGGCGGCGGGGGGTTCCTACAATGAGCAGTTCTTC. The variable domain in full, completed from reference TRBV5-4 and TRBJ2-1, reads ETGVTQSPTHLIKTRGQQVTLRCSSQSGHNTVSWYQQALGQGPQFIFQYYREEENGRGNFPPRFSGLQFPNYSSELNVNALELDDSALYLCASSLAAGGSYNEQFFGPGTRLTVL.

This sequence joins TRBV7-9 and TRBJ2-7, with D perhaps assigned TRBD1 or TRBD2 (5 bases each). CDR3 size: 15 residues. Trimming left V 3 bases short and J 2 bases short, with 14 bases between. Germline CDR1 and CDR2: SEHNR and FQNEAQ (reference sequence). The CDR3 DNA reads TGTGCCAGCAGCTTTTCCTGGGGGAAGGCCTACGAGCAGTACTTC. Translating it yields CASSFSWGKAYEQYF.

In DNA form, the CDR3 reads TGCAGCGTTGGACACGGGAACACTGAAGCTTTCTTT. Amino acids: CSVGHGNTEAFF. The J gene is TRBJ1-1, the V gene TRBV29-1; D unresolved. The germline CDR1 and CDR2 sequences are SQVTM and ANQGSEA. V gave up 4 bases and J gave up 1 base, with 7 bases separating them. The CDR3 length is 12 residues.

This clone was seen more than once but under ten times. The chain uses TRBV25-1 and TRBJ1-3, with TRBD1 as a possible D gene (5 bases). The CDR3 is made up of 17 amino acids. V was cut by 4 bases and J by 2 bases, with 18 bases left in between. Looked up from germline, CDR1 is MGHDK and CDR2 is SYGVNS. CDR3 region: CASSAKAGTEAGNTIYF. The CDR3 DNA reads TGTGCCAGCAGTGCCAAAGCCGGGACGGAGGCTGGAAACACCATATATTTT. The entire variable domain, with the rest obtained from reference TRBV25-1 and TRBJ1-3, is as follows: EADIYQTPRYLVIGTGKKITLECSQTMGHDKMYWYQQDPGMELHLIHYSYGVNSTEKGDLSSESTVSRIRTEHFPLTLESARPSHTSQYLCASSAKAGTEAGNTIYFGEGSWLTVV.

The chain carries TRBV5-6 and TRBJ1-6; 8 bases are a match to TRBD1. V was clipped by 4 bases and J by 3 bases; unmatched bases: 6. The CDR3 covers 16 residues. CDR1 is SGHDT and CDR2 is YYEEEE in the germline V gene. The CDR3 sequence: CASSRTGFGYNSPLHF. The CDR3 coding sequence is TGTGCCAGCAGCCGGACAGGGTTTGGCTATAATTCACCCCTCCACTTT. Complete variable domain (other parts from reference TRBV5-6 and TRBJ1-6): DAGVTQSPTHLIKTRGQQVTLRCSPKSGHDTVSWYQQALGQGPQFIFQYYEEEERQRGNFPDRFSGHQFPNYSSELNVNALLLGDSALYLCASSRTGFGYNSPLHFGNGTRLTVT.

The CDR3 here is CASSPTRGGYNEQFF. CDR3 sequence (DNA): TGTGCCAGCTCACCAACACGGGGGGGGTACAATGAGCAGTTCTTC. The chain joins TRBV18 to TRBJ2-1; 8 nucleotides align to TRBD2. Germline V gene sequence: CDR1 KGHSH, CDR2 LQKENI. V shed 2 bases and J 4 bases; nucleotides not matched to a gene: 4. This CDR3 contains 15 residues.

The V and J genes are TRBV14 and TRBJ2-6, with unresolved D. CDR3 length: 16 residues. Trimming cost V 4 bases and J 0 bases, with 10 bases left between them. The V gene's germline CDR1 is SGHDN and CDR2 FVKESK. The CDR3: CASSPALSSGANVLTF. DNA of the CDR3: TGTGCCAGCAGCCCGGCTCTTAGCTCTGGGGCCAACGTCCTGACTTTC.

This clone has more than one count but fewer than ten. The V gene is TRBV30, the J gene TRBJ2-6, with D perhaps TRBD2 (5 bases). Trimming took off 5 bases at V and 0 bases at J, with 14 bases between the two ends. This CDR3 has 16 amino acids. CDR1 and CDR2 from the germline V gene are GTSNPN and SVGIG (reference sequence). The DNA of the CDR3 is TGTGCCTGGTCCAGCGGTAGACTCTCTGGGGCCAACGTCCTGACTTTC. Residues: CAWSSGRLSGANVLTF.

This clone was counted once. CDR3 sequence: CASSFGQADTEAFF. The CDR3 nucleotides read TGTGCCAGCAGCTTTGGACAGGCAGACACTGAAGCTTTCTTT. The V and J genes are TRBV7-9 and TRBJ1-1; 7 bases agree with TRBD1. Trimming removed 3 bases from V and 3 bases from J; junction bases left unmatched: 4. Germline loops: CDR1 SEHNR, CDR2 FQNEAQ (reference sequence). The CDR3 consists of 14 residues.

The table lists this clone with a count of one. The J gene is TRBJ2-1, the V gene TRBV7-9; weak D call: TRBD2 (6 bases). Trimming took 5 bases from V and 0 from J, leaving 20 bases between them. Germline values: CDR1 SEHNR, CDR2 FQNEAQ (reference sequence). The CDR3 extends over 18 amino acids. The CDR3 region is CASSPKMFRGSSYNEQFF. The DNA for the CDR3 is TGTGCCAGCAGCCCCAAAATGTTTCGGGGGAGCTCCTACAATGAGCAGTTCTTC.

The V and J genes are TRBV27 and TRBJ2-2; 9 positions match TRBD1. Germline V gene data show CDR1 as MNHEY and CDR2 as SMNVEV (reference sequence). Unmatched junction bases numbered 4, after V lost 2 bases and J lost 6 bases. This CDR3 is 15 amino acids long. CDR3 nucleotide sequence: TGTGCCAGCAGTTTAAGGACAGGGGTTCCCGGGGAGCTGTTTTTT. Translated, it gives CASSLRTGVPGELFF.

V gene TRBV6-5 combines with J gene TRBJ1-1, with no clear D. The CDR3 is 14 amino acids. Germline V lookup: CDR1 MNHEY, CDR2 SVGAGI. Trimming removed 3 bases from V and 0 bases from J, with 8 bases in between. The CDR3 sequence: CASSYSLLNTEAFF. The CDR3 coding sequence is TGTGCCAGCAGTTATTCCCTCTTGAACACTGAAGCTTTCTTT.

This rearrangement joins TRBV30 to TRBJ2-5; D perhaps matches TRBD1 (5 bases). Germline V gene lookup returns CDR1 GTSNPN and CDR2 SVGIG (reference sequence). This CDR3 spans 13 amino acids. V was trimmed by 0 bases and J by 2 bases, leaving 7 bases between them. The CDR3 spells CAWSVDRQETQYF. The DNA of the CDR3 is TGTGCCTGGAGTGTAGACAGACAAGAGACCCAGTACTTC. The full variable domain, in which reference TRBV30 and TRBJ2-5 provide the parts outside the CDR3, is SQTIHQWPATLVQPVGSPLSLECTVEGTSNPNLYWYRQAAGRGLQLLFYSVGIGQISSEVPQNLSASRPQDRQFILSSKKLLLSDSGFYLCAWSVDRQETQYFGPGTRLLVL.

The V and J genes are TRBV7-6 and TRBJ2-1; TRBD2 matches at 10 bases. This CDR3 spans 15 amino acids. Germline CDR1 reads SGHVS; CDR2 reads FNYEAQ. V lost 3 bases and J lost 2; bases outside the gene matches: 1. The CDR3 DNA is TGTGCCAGCAGCTTGAGCGGGGGGGCCTACAATGAGCAGTTCTTC. Protein product: CASSLSGGAYNEQFF.

V gene TRBV19 combines with J gene TRBJ2-3; 12 bases are a match to TRBD2. Germline V gene lookup returns CDR1 LNHDA and CDR2 SQIVND (reference sequence). The CDR3 consists of 14 residues. V gave up 2 bases and J gave up 6 bases; unmatched junction bases: 0. DNA of the CDR3: TGTGCCAGTAGTATACTAGCGGGGGGGGATACGCAGTATTTT. The encoded protein is CASSILAGGDTQYF.

This rearrangement joins TRBV11-3 to TRBJ2-4; D possibly corresponds to TRBD1 (5 bases). Germline-derived CDR1 and CDR2 are SGHNT and YENEEA. Trimming took 0 bases from V and 0 from J, leaving 12 bases between them. The CDR3 contains 17 residues. CDR3 DNA: TGTGCCAGCAGCTTAGATCTAGACAGTTTAGCCAAAAACATTCAGTACTTC. This codes for CASSLDLDSLAKNIQYF.

The V and J genes are TRBV7-9 and TRBJ1-2, with D unclear. The CDR3 is made up of 12 amino acids. CDR1 and CDR2 from the germline V gene are SEHNR and FQNEAQ (reference sequence). Trimming removed 2 bases from V and 8 bases from J, with 9 bases in between. For the CDR3, the DNA is TGTGCCAGCAGCTTATCACAGTACGGCTACACCTTC. It codes for CASSLSQYGYTF. The full variable domain, completed using reference TRBV7-9 and TRBJ1-2, is DTGVSQNPRHKITKRGQNVTFRCDPISEHNRLYWYRQTLGQGPEFLTYFQNEAQLEKSRLLSDRFSAERPKGSFSTLEIQRTEQGDSAMYLCASSLSQYGYTFGSGTRLTVV.

The chain uses TRBV6-5 and TRBJ1-3, with D uncertain. This CDR3 has 15 amino acids. V was cut by 0 bases and J by 2 bases, with 8 bases left in between. The germline CDR1 and CDR2 sequences are MNHEY and SVGAGI. The CDR3 is CASSYSIQAGNTIYF. DNA of the CDR3: TGTGCCAGCAGTTACTCGATTCAGGCTGGAAACACCATATATTTT.

This clone has a count of ten or more. The V and J genes are TRBV11-2 and TRBJ1-1; weak D call: TRBD1 (5 bases). This CDR3 has 14 residues. CDR1 and CDR2 from the germline V gene are SGHAT and FQNNGV. Trimming took 0 bases from V and 5 from J, leaving 10 bases between them. The CDR3 loop reads CASSLDPGTTEAFF. The CDR3 region has the DNA TGTGCCAGCAGCTTAGATCCCGGGACTACTGAAGCTTTCTTT.

J is TRBJ1-2 and V is TRBV5-8; D call uncertain. This CDR3 is 15 amino acids long. Trimming shortened V by 5 bases and J by 2 bases, and 16 bases separated the two germline ends. In germline, CDR1 is SGHTS, CDR2 YDEGEE. The CDR3 loop reads CASSYALGFNYGYTF. CDR3 coding DNA: TGTGCCAGCAGTTACGCCCTGGGGTTCAACTATGGCTACACCTTC.

The chain carries TRBV5-4 and TRBJ1-2, with 9 bases matching TRBD1. V trimming: 4 bases; J trimming: 2 bases; junction bases outside the gene matches: 6. Germline V gene lookup returns CDR1 SGHNT and CDR2 YYREEE (reference sequence). The CDR3 contains 15 residues. CDR3 amino acids: CASSTADRGNYGYTF. CDR3 DNA sequence: TGTGCCAGCAGCACCGCGGACAGGGGCAACTATGGCTACACCTTC.

The chain joins TRBV5-1 to TRBJ1-5; D not resolved. The CDR3 is 14 amino acids. The germline V gene has CDR1 SGHRS and CDR2 YFSETQ. The V and J ends lost 4 bases and 7 bases respectively, with 15 bases between them. In DNA, the CDR3 is TGCGCCAGCAGCCCTGGGAGGGAAGGGCAGCCCCAGCATTTT. It yields the protein CASSPGREGQPQHF.

The J gene is TRBJ1-5, the V gene TRBV2; a possible D gene is TRBD1 (5 bases). Trimming stripped 6 bases from V and 3 bases from J, with 9 bases between. Germline CDR1 and CDR2: SNHLY and FYNNEI. The CDR3 consists of 13 residues. CDR3 sequence reads: CASRGDVNQPQHF. For the CDR3, the DNA is TGTGCCAGCAGGGGGGACGTCAATCAGCCCCAGCATTTT.